This TCR beta chain stems from a study of shared clonotypes between healthy human individuals. Study as a whole: Every donor yielded three CD4 naive, three CD4 memory, two CD8 naive and one CD8 memory plate.

The V gene's germline CDR1 is SNHLY and CDR2 FYNNEI. The length of the CDR3 is 14 residues. Trimming cost V 6 bases and J 2 bases, with 14 bases left between them. Authors' data handling: There were no quality scores in the junction-only immunoSEQ sequences, so filtering differed. Profiling relied on immunoSEQ multiplex PCR, and the TCRdb table lists in-frame clones only, not all of them. The V and J calls and the clone size are those of that table, but D and trimming were determined from the DNA. The data hold just over 2,000,000 clones, with 85% to 95% observed a single time. This chain uses TRBV2 with TRBJ2-7; TRBD2 might be the D (6 bases). The TCR was taken from a man younger than 30 in good health. The sequenced sample consisted of naive CD4+ T cells sorted from blood. Subset reported: CD45RA+ positively selected. The CDR3 DNA reads TGTGCCAGCAGGGGATGGGTAGCGGCCTACGAGCAGTACTTC. It yields the protein CASRGWVAAYEQYF.